This TCR beta chain was identified during a study of blood T cell repertoires in COVID-19. Study at large: The cDNA or gDNA used as material had been derived from T cells, B-cell-depleted T cells, or PBMCs.

Using immunoSEQ multiplex PCR, the repertoire was profiled, and TCRdb retains in-frame clones only, with some absent. Of more than 200,000 clones listed, 85% to 90% were seen once; the top ten hold about 1.6%. J gave up 1 base and V 3 bases, and 3 bases lay outside the gene matches. Germline CDR1 MNHNS, CDR2 SASEGT. The CDR3 extends over 15 amino acids. The clonotype comes from a woman aged 45-65 years who had recovered from COVID-19. The sequenced sample was PBMCs or T cells enriched from blood (not recorded which). V gene TRBV6-1 combines with J gene TRBJ2-3; TRBD2 matches 8 bases. DNA for the CDR3: TGTGCCAGCAGTGATAGCGGGGACGGCACAGATACGCAGTATTTT. Its protein product is CASSDSGDGTDTQYF.